Each of the 9 T cell receptor beta chains below was sequenced from the same sample in a study of blood T cell repertoires in COVID-19. The method was immunoSEQ multiplex PCR; TCRdb's version includes in-frame clones alone and lacks a portion of them. The sample carries 150,000 to 200,000 clones, around 87% recorded once. Sequencing was done on a sample of peripheral blood. Receptor source: a woman between 18 and 29 years old who had recovered from COVID-19.

This rearrangement joins TRBV24-1 to TRBJ1-5, with D tentatively TRBD1 (5 bases). Germline V lookup: CDR1 KGHDR, CDR2 SFDVKD. V shed 9 bases and J shed 3 bases, with 14 bases lying between them. The CDR3 consists of 14 residues. The CDR3 is CATGGTDLNQPQHF. CDR3 in DNA: TGTGCCACCGGAGGGACCGATCTCAATCAGCCCCAGCATTTT.

V and J are TRBV18 and TRBJ2-5; TRBD1 agrees at 7 bases. The germline V gene has CDR1 KGHSH and CDR2 LQKENI. J lost 6 bases, V lost 0 bases, and 10 bases had no gene match. This CDR3 is built from 16 residues. CDR3 bases: TGTGCCAGCTCACCACCCTTAGAGGGGGCCAGGAAGACCCAGTACTTC. The encoded protein is CASSPPLEGARKTQYF.

This clone occurred many times. The V and J genes are TRBV19 and TRBJ1-2; D is unclear. V lost 6 bases and J 1 base, leaving 12 bases between the germline ends. The germline V gene has CDR1 LNHDA and CDR2 SQIVND (reference sequence). The CDR3 loop spans 14 amino acids. CDR3 sequence (DNA): TGTGCCAGTAGCCGTACCACAGTTAACTATGGCTACACCTTC. This sequence encodes CASSRTTVNYGYTF. Together with reference TRBV19 and TRBJ1-2, the CDR3 gives the full variable domain: DGGITQSPKYLFRKEGQNVTLSCEQNLNHDAMYWYRQDPGQGLRLIYYSQIVNDFQKGDIAEGYSVSREKKESFPLTVTSAQKNPTAFYLCASSRTTVNYGYTFGSGTRLTVV.

The count of this clone is one. The V and J genes are TRBV30 and TRBJ1-2; perhaps TRBD1 as D (6 bases). Deletions cut 3 bases from V and 4 bases from J, with 12 bases between. Germline V lookup: CDR1 GTSNPN, CDR2 SVGIG (reference sequence). The CDR3 covers 13 residues. CDR3 region: CAWSSDSFYGYTF. For the CDR3, the DNA is TGTGCCTGGAGCTCGGACAGCTTCTATGGCTACACCTTC.

The chain is built from TRBV2 and TRBJ2-2; 8 bases align to TRBD1. The CDR3 has 14 residues. Germline CDR1 SNHLY, CDR2 FYNNEI. Losses at the gene ends were 7 bases for V and 4 bases for J; bases not matched to a gene: 5. CDR3 protein: CASTRTGTTGELFF. The CDR3 region has the DNA TGTGCCAGCACTCGGACAGGGACCACCGGGGAGCTGTTTTTT.

The gene calls are TRBV6-5 and TRBJ2-7; 10 bases match TRBD2. Germline trimming cut 10 bases from V and 0 bases from J; bases unmatched to any gene: 6. Germline CDR1 reads MNHEY; CDR2 reads SVGAGI. This CDR3 is built from 14 residues. DNA of the CDR3: TGTGCCACTCGAGCGGGGGGGTTCTCCTACGAGCAGTACTTC. This codes for CATRAGGFSYEQYF.

The rearrangement links TRBV5-6 to TRBJ1-2; tentative D call: TRBD1 (6 bases). Germline V gene sequence: CDR1 SGHDT, CDR2 YYEEEE. Between the trimmed V and J ends, which lost 4 bases and 1 base, there was a span of 11 bases. The CDR3 spans 14 residues. The CDR3 nucleotides are TGTGCCAGCAGCAGTAAGGACAGTAACTATGGCTACACCTTC. It encodes CASSSKDSNYGYTF.

This chain joins TRBV5-1 and TRBJ2-7; a weak D match, TRBD1 (6 bases). Looked up from germline, CDR1 is SGHRS and CDR2 is YFSETQ. The length of the CDR3 is 12 residues. V shed 4 bases and J shed 6 bases, with 11 bases lying between them. In nucleotides, the CDR3 is TGCGCCAGCAGCGGAACAGGGAGCGAGCAGTACTTC. It translates to CASSGTGSEQYF.

Only one count was recorded for this clone. This chain connects TRBV11-2 to TRBJ1-4; perhaps TRBD1 as D (5 bases). Germline V gene data show CDR1 as SGHAT and CDR2 as FQNNGV. The CDR3 totals 15 residues. Deletions cut 1 base from V and 4 bases from J, with 10 bases between. CDR3 region: CASSLGQQINEKLFF. The CDR3 region has the DNA TGTGCCAGCAGCTTAGGACAGCAGATTAATGAAAAACTGTTTTTT. The whole variable domain, filled in from reference TRBV11-2 and TRBJ1-4, reads EAGVAQSPRYKIIEKRQSVAFWCNPISGHATLYWYQQILGQGPKLLIQFQNNGVVDDSQLPKDRFSAERLKGVDSTLKIQPAKLEDSAVYLCASSLGQQINEKLFFGSGTQLSVL.